Shown below are 11 T cell receptor beta chains from a single sample sequenced in a study of T cells in Graves' hyperthyroidism and ophthalmopathy. RNA transcripts yielded amplified TCR beta CDR3 regions. The TCR CDR3 was amplified in a first-round RT-PCR using the HTBI primer set. TCRdb re-analysed the multiplex PCR reads in MiXCR, keeping a single row per CDR3 protein. The table lists about 740,000 distinct CDR3 sequences, 14% of them singletons. The material sequenced was blood. These receptors came from a young woman with Graves' hyperthyroidism.

This clonotype has more than one count but fewer than ten. The chain is built from TRBV7-9 and TRBJ2-7, with 7 bases fitting TRBD1. The V gene's germline CDR1 is SEHNR and CDR2 FQNEAQ (reference sequence). V lost 5 bases to trimming and J lost 2 bases; unmatched junction nucleotides: 12. This CDR3 has 16 residues. CDR3 DNA: TGTGCCAGCAGCGGGGGACAGCGACAGACCACCTACGAGCAGTACTTC. Its protein is CASSGGQRQTTYEQYF.

Ten or more counts support this clonotype. J is TRBJ1-1 and V is TRBV9, with D possibly TRBD1 on 5 matching bases. Germline-derived CDR1 and CDR2 are SGDLS and YYNGEE. The length of the CDR3 is 15 residues. V gave up 4 bases and J gave up 0 bases, with 13 bases separating them. CDR3 nucleotides: TGTGCCAGCAGCCAGGGCGAAAGCATGAACACTGAAGCTTTCTTT. This translates into CASSQGESMNTEAFF.

This clonotype was recorded many times. This sequence joins TRBV28 and TRBJ1-1; 7 bases are a match to TRBD1. The CDR3 length is 13 residues. Germline CDR1 MDHEN, CDR2 SYDVKM. Germline trimming cut 7 bases from V and 6 bases from J; bases unmatched to any gene: 8. For the CDR3, the DNA is TGTGCCAGCACCCTAGGACAGGCCGCTGAAGCTTTCTTT. It encodes CASTLGQAAEAFF.

This clonotype was detected many times. The chain employs TRBV2 and TRBJ1-4, with 7 bases that match TRBD1. CDR1 is SNHLY and CDR2 is FYNNEI in the germline V gene. V was clipped by 6 bases and J by 7 bases; unmatched bases: 11. The CDR3 extends over 15 amino acids. The CDR3 nucleotides are TGTGCCAGCAGCCAAGGGGGCCCTAGGCGTGAAAAACTGTTTTTT. This sequence encodes CASSQGGPRREKLFF.

The chain uses TRBV25-1 and TRBJ1-5; tentative D call: TRBD1 (5 bases). The V gene lost 9 bases and the J gene lost 4 bases, with 10 bases spanning the gap. The germline V gene encodes CDR1 MGHDK and CDR2 SYGVNS. CDR3 length equals 12 residues. The CDR3 DNA reads TGTGCCAGTGGGGACGGGAATCAGCCCCAGCATTTT. Its protein is CASGDGNQPQHF.

This clonotype was seen many times. This sequence joins TRBV7-9 and TRBJ2-1; D call uncertain. Germline CDR1 reads SEHNR; CDR2 reads FQNEAQ (reference sequence). The CDR3 totals 13 residues. Trimming took off 2 bases at V and 9 bases at J, with 11 bases between the two ends. In DNA form, the CDR3 reads TGTGCCAGCAGCTTACCCGGTTGGGGTGAGCAGTTCTTC. It codes for CASSLPGWGEQFF.

CDR3 nucleotides: TGTGCCAGCAGCCTCACGGGACAGAGGTCCTACGAGCAGTACTTC. Its translation is CASSLTGQRSYEQYF. The chain recombines TRBV27 with TRBJ2-7; 7 bases fit TRBD1. The length of the CDR3 is 15 residues. Germline CDR1 reads MNHEY; CDR2 reads SMNVEV (reference sequence). After removal of 6 bases from V and 1 base from J, the junction contained 9 bases not matched to a gene.

This clonotype was detected a few times. The chain is built from TRBV20-1 and TRBJ2-7, with TRBD1 identical over 8 bases. With V trimmed by 6 bases and J by 9 bases, 13 bases remained unmatched. Germline V lookup: CDR1 DFQATT, CDR2 SNEGSKA (reference sequence). The CDR3 spans 13 residues. The CDR3 spells CSALRGQDGGQYF. In DNA, the CDR3 is TGCAGTGCCCTTCGGGGACAGGACGGGGGGCAGTACTTC.

This clonotype was counted ten times or more. The rearrangement links TRBV6-1 to TRBJ1-5; a possible D gene is TRBD1 (5 bases). V lost 6 bases to trimming and J lost 0 bases, with 12 bases between them. There are 15 residues in the CDR3. The germline V gene encodes CDR1 MNHNS and CDR2 SASEGT. This CDR3 is CASRGGTYSNQPQHF. The CDR3 DNA sequence: TGTGCCAGCAGGGGCGGGACCTATAGCAATCAGCCCCAGCATTTT.

This clonotype has ten or more counts. The rearrangement joins TRBV6-2 or TRBV6-3 to TRBJ1-5, with D uncertain. The germline V gene encodes CDR1 MNHEY and CDR2 SVGEGT. The length of the CDR3 is 14 residues. Trimming removed 0 bases at V and 3 bases at J, with 6 bases between. CDR3 sequence (DNA): TGTGCCAGCAGTTACTCACAGCCCAATCAGCCCCAGCATTTT. Translating gives CASSYSQPNQPQHF.

This clonotype has ten or more counts. This chain uses TRBV7-9 with TRBJ2-1; D not certain. Germline assignment: CDR1 SEHNR and CDR2 FQNEAQ (reference sequence). Trimming took off 5 bases at V and 8 bases at J, with 7 bases between the two ends. CDR3 length equals 11 residues. CDR3 sequence: CASSDLDEQFF. Here the CDR3 DNA reads TGTGCCAGCAGCGACTTGGATGAGCAGTTCTTC. The full variable domain, in which reference TRBV7-9 and TRBJ2-1 provide the parts outside the CDR3, is DTGVSQNPRHKITKRGQNVTFRCDPISEHNRLYWYRQTLGQGPEFLTYFQNEAQLEKSRLLSDRFSAERPKGSFSTLEIQRTEQGDSAMYLCASSDLDEQFFGPGTRLTVL.